These T cell receptor beta chains were read from a single sample in a study of blood T cells in healthy people across ages. TCRdb re-called the 5' RACE reads through MiXCR, storing one row per CDR3 protein. The sample holds fewer than 950,000 distinct CDR3 sequences, about 55% seen once. The sequencing sample was made of blood. The receptors originated from a man at least 80 years old in good health. CDR3s leave out the opening cysteine and the closing phenylalanine or tryptophan. Expanded clones get a size class; other rows say once, few or many, or leave the size out.

NA | TRBV11-2 | ASSPISGRVYNEQF
NA | TRBV5-4 | ASSAGQYPYEQY
once | TRBV6-5 | ASRPGLAGGGEQF
NA | TRBV14 | ASSQEGARHIQY
NA | TRBV4-2 | ASSQAATGAYEQY
NA | TRBV20-1 | SARGLAGGPHNEQF
NA | TRBV5-1 | AGSLEHEQF
NA | TRBV20-1 | SAGDRQETQY
few | TRBV5-1 | ASSLDPQETQY
NA | TRBV5-1 | ASSLGARGGDTQY
few | TRBV5-1 | ASSLGLASRTDTQY
NA | TRBV6-5 | ASSYQLTTTSSYNSPLH
NA | TRBV5-1 | ASSLNIAGTAYEQY
NA | TRBV20-1 | SARAQGVNEQF
NA | TRBV5-1 | ASRVAGQPNEKLF
few | TRBV27 | ASSPATGNTEAF
NA | TRBV20-1 | SAQQLASTDTQY